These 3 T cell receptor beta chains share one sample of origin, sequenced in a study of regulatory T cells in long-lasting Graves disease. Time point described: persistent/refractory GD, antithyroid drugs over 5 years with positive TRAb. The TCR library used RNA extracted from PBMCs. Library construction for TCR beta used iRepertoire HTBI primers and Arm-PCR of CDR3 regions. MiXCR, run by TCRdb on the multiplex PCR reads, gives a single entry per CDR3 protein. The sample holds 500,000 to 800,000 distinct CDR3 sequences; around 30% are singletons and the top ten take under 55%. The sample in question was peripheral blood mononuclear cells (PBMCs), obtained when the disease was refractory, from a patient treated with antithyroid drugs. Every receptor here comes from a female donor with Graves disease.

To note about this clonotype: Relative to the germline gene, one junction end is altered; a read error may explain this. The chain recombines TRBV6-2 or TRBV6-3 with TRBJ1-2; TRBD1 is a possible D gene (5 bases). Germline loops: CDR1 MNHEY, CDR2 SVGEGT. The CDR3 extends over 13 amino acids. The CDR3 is CVSTRGPGLGYTF. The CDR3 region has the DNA TGTGTCAGCACTAGGGGCCCGGGTTTGGGCTACACCTTC.

Here the CDR3 reads CSAPGAGTPNSPLHF. The CDR3 DNA reads as TGCAGTGCTCCCGGAGCCGGGACTCCAAATTCACCCCTCCACTTT. V gene TRBV20-1 combines with J gene TRBJ1-6, with a weak D call TRBD1 (5 bases). The CDR3 sequence is 15 residues long. The germline V gene encodes CDR1 DFQATT and CDR2 SNEGSKA (reference sequence). V shed 5 bases and J shed 7 bases, with 18 bases lying between them.

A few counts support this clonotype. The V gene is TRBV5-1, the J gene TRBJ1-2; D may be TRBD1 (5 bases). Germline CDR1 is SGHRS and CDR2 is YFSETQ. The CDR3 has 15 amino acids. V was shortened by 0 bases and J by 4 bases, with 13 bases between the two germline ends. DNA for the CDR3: TGCGCCAGCAGCTTGGAGCTAGGGGAGAGCTATGGCTACACCTTC. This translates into CASSLELGESYGYTF.